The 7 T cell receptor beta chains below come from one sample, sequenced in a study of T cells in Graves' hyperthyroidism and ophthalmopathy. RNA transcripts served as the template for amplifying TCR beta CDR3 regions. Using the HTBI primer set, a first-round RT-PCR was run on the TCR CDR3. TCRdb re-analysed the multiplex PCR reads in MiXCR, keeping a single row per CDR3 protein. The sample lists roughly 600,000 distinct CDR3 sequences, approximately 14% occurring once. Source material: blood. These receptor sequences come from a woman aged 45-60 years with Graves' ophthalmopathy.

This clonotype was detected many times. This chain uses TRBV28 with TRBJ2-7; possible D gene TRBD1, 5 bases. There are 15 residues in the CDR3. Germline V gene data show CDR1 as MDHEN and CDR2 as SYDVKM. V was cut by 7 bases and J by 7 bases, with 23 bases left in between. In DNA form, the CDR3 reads TGTGCCAGCACCCCTTACCGGCGCAGGGCTTATGAGCAGTACTTC. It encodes CASTPYRRRAYEQYF.

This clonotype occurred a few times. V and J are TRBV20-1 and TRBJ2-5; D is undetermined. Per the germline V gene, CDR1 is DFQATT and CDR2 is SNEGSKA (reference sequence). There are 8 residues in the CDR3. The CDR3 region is CRKETQYF. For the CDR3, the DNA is TGCAGAAAAGAGACCCAGTACTTC.

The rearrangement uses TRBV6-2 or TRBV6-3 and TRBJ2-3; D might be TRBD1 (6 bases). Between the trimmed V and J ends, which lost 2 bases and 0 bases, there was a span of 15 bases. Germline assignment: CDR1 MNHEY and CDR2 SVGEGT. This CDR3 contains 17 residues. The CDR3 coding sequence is TGTGCCAGCAGTTACGAGTGGGGGCGGGCTAGCACAGATACGCAGTATTTT. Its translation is CASSYEWGRASTDTQYF.

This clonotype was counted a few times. CDR3 sequence: CASSGQIQGVGGYTF. In nucleotides, the CDR3 is TGTGCCAGCAGCGGACAAATACAGGGGGTAGGCGGCTACACCTTC. V is TRBV5-4 and J is TRBJ1-2; TRBD1 aligns across 8 bases. CDR1 SGHNT and CDR2 YYREEE come from the germline V gene (reference sequence). With 4 bases clipped from V and 8 bases from J, the junction kept 13 bases outside the gene matches. This CDR3 region has 15 residues.

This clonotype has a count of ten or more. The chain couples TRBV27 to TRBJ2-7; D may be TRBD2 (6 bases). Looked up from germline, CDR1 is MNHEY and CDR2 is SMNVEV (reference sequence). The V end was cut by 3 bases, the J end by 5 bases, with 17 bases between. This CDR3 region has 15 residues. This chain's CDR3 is CASSLLQTSFDEQYF. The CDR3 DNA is TGTGCCAGCAGTTTGTTACAGACTAGTTTCGACGAGCAGTACTTC.

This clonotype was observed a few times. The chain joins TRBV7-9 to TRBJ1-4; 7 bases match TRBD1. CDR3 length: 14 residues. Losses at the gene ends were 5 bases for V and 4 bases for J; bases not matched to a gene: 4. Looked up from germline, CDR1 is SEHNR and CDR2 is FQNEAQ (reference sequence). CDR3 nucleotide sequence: TGTGCCAGCAGCCCGGGACAGTATAATGAAAAACTGTTTTTT. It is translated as CASSPGQYNEKLFF.

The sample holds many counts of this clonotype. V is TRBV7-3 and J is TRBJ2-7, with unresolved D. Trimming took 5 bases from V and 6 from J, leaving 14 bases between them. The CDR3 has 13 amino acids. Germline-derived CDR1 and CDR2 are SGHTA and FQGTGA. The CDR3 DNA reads TGTGCCAGCAGCGAAAATTTGTTCCGCGAGCAGTACTTC. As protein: CASSENLFREQYF. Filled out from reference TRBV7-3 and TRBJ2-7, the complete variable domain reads GAGVSQTPSNKVTEKGKYVELRCDPISGHTALYWYRQSLGQGPEFLIYFQGTGAADDSGLPNDRFFAVRPEGSVSTLKIQRTERGDSAVYLCASSENLFREQYFGPGTRLTVT.